Many counts were recorded for the clone carrying this TCR beta chain. The antigen is not known. This entry belongs to a study of regulatory T cells in long-lasting Graves disease. Time point indicated: newly diagnosed GD, antithyroid drugs for less than 3 months. Researchers made the TCR library from RNA that was extracted from PBMCs. Tubes containing EDTA received approximately 9.8 milliliters of drawn peripheral blood. General study points: No thyroid tissue was studied; the work used peripheral blood only. TCR diversity was lower in persistent than newly diagnosed Graves' disease.

iRepertoire HTBI primers and Arm-PCR of CDR3 regions built TCR beta libraries. The authors' processing: Analysis of the samples identified around 64 TRBV and 15 or so TRBJ segments. Each CDR3 protein gets one entry after TCRdb re-called the multiplex PCR reads with MiXCR. Here the V and J calls rest on TCRdb's processing, not on the authors' analysis. The sample shows under 300,000 distinct CDR3 sequences, about a sixth of them seen only once. The clonotype comes from a female donor with Graves disease. Sequenced here: peripheral blood mononuclear cells (PBMCs), sampled at new diagnosis, from a patient treated with antithyroid drugs.

The chain's CDR3 is CASSLERTKTTDTQYF. DNA of the CDR3: TGTGCCAGCAGTTTAGAGCGGACAAAGACGACAGATACGCAGTATTTT. This chain joins TRBV28 and TRBJ2-3; D tentatively reads TRBD1 or TRBD2 (5 bases each). The V gene lost 2 bases and the J gene lost 3 bases, with 15 bases spanning the gap. Germline CDR1 and CDR2: MDHEN and SYDVKM. The CDR3 consists of 16 residues.